These 13 T cell receptor beta chains came from one sample sequenced in a study of T cells in Graves' hyperthyroidism and ophthalmopathy. Template material for amplifying TCR beta CDR3 regions consisted of RNA transcripts. First-round RT-PCR targeting the TCR CDR3 was performed with the HTBI primer set. Each CDR3 protein gets one entry after TCRdb re-called the multiplex PCR reads with MiXCR. The sample comprises about 400,000 distinct CDR3 sequences, more than 20% of which are singletons, and 73% rests with the top ten. Sequencing input: blood. These receptor sequences come from a middle-aged man with Graves' hyperthyroidism.

This clonotype came up many times. V and J are TRBV27 and TRBJ2-7, with a tentative D call TRBD1 (7 bases). V was cut by 5 bases and J by 1 base, with 15 bases left in between. The CDR3 length is 15 residues. Per germline, CDR1 MNHEY and CDR2 SMNVEV (reference sequence). In nucleotides, the CDR3 is TGTGCCAGCAGTGTCACAGGGGCGGGATCCTACGAGCAGTACTTC. It specifies CASSVTGAGSYEQYF.

Turning to this clonotype: This may be a read error: a much more frequent sequence differs by one nucleotide. V usage is TRBV18 and J usage is TRBJ2-1; a possible D gene is TRBD2 (5 bases). Germline CDR1 is KGHSH and CDR2 is LQKENI. The CDR3 totals 16 residues. CDR3 bases: TGTGGCAGCTCACCACCGTCGGGGAGAACGTACAATGAGCAGTTCTTC. It translates to CGSSPPSGRTYNEQFF.

This clonotype showed up many times. V usage is TRBV2 and J usage is TRBJ2-1, with a weak D call TRBD2 (5 bases). Trimming removed 2 bases from V and 14 bases from J, with 10 bases in between. The CDR3 sequence is 11 residues long. Germline V lookup: CDR1 SNHLY, CDR2 FYNNEI. CDR3 nucleotide sequence: TGTGCCAGCAGTGAATTAGCGACTGAGTTCTTC. Translated: CASSELATEFF.

This clonotype was seen many times. The CDR3: CASSVARVGNEQFF. In nucleotides, the CDR3 is TGTGCCAGCAGTGTGGCTAGAGTGGGCAATGAGCAGTTCTTC. The chain links TRBV2 to TRBJ2-1; no firm D call. This CDR3 contains 14 residues. Germline V gene data show CDR1 as SNHLY and CDR2 as FYNNEI. V gave up 4 bases and J gave up 6 bases, with 13 bases separating them.

This clonotype has only a few counts. V is TRBV7-9 and J is TRBJ2-3; D remains unclear. From germline, CDR1 is SEHNR and CDR2 FQNEAQ (reference sequence). V was clipped by 6 bases and J by 2 bases, with 15 bases between them. The CDR3 contains 15 residues. The CDR3 here is CASRLTGQNTDTQYF. CDR3 coding DNA: TGTGCCAGCAGACTTACCGGTCAGAACACAGATACGCAGTATTTT.

This clonotype was found many times. This chain joins TRBV7-9 and TRBJ2-1, with TRBD2 matching 7 bases. In germline, CDR1 is SEHNR, CDR2 FQNEAQ (reference sequence). V lost 3 bases to trimming and J lost 2 bases; unmatched junction nucleotides: 4. The CDR3 is 15 residues long. CDR3 amino acids: CASSFGTSAYNEQFF. Written as DNA, the CDR3 is TGTGCCAGCAGCTTCGGAACTAGCGCCTACAATGAGCAGTTCTTC.

This clonotype has a count of ten or more. The chain has TRBV6-1 and TRBJ2-3; D gene unclear. The CDR3 is 15 amino acids. Looked up from germline, CDR1 is MNHNS and CDR2 is SASEGT. V shed 0 bases and J shed 5 bases, with 12 bases lying between them. The CDR3 here is CASSEAGSDGDTQYF. Written as DNA, the CDR3 is TGTGCCAGCAGTGAAGCGGGTTCAGATGGAGATACGCAGTATTTT.

A few counts support this clonotype. The chain couples TRBV6-2 or TRBV6-3 to TRBJ2-5; tentatively, D is TRBD2 (6 bases). Germline V gives CDR1 MNHEY, CDR2 SVGEGT. Trimming took off 7 bases at V and 2 bases at J, with 11 bases between the two ends. The CDR3 is made up of 13 amino acids. The CDR3 is CASISREQETQYF. The CDR3 nucleotides are TGTGCCAGCATATCACGGGAGCAAGAGACCCAGTACTTC.

This chain joins TRBV4-1 and TRBJ2-5; D is unresolved. CDR3 size: 13 residues. V shed 1 base and J shed 5 bases, with 8 bases lying between them. Germline values: CDR1 MGHRA, CDR2 YSYEKL. CDR3 in DNA: TGCGCCAGCAGCCAAGTAAGGATGGAGACCCAGTACTTC. It codes for CASSQVRMETQYF.

The chain joins TRBV6-2 or TRBV6-3 to TRBJ1-2; 7 nucleotides match TRBD1. V shed 4 bases, J shed 5 bases, and the junction held 10 bases outside the gene matches. From germline, CDR1 is MNHEY and CDR2 SVGEGT. CDR3 size: 15 residues. CDR3 in amino acids: CASSSPRQGWYGYTF. CDR3 nucleotide sequence: TGTGCCAGCAGTTCCCCGAGACAGGGCTGGTATGGCTACACCTTC.

In its sample, this clonotype was seen many times. The chain combines TRBV7-3 with TRBJ2-2; D is unclear. Trimming stripped 0 bases from V and 1 base from J, with 0 bases between. CDR1 and CDR2 from the germline V gene are SGHTA and FQGTGA. The CDR3 totals 13 residues. The CDR3 region is CASSLTNTGELFF. DNA of the CDR3: TGTGCCAGCAGCTTAACGAACACCGGGGAGCTGTTTTTT.

This clonotype occurred a few times. The chain is built from TRBV5-1 and TRBJ2-7; D perhaps matches TRBD2 (6 bases). Trimming left V 5 bases short and J 3 bases short, with 12 bases between. The germline CDR1 and CDR2 sequences are SGHRS and YFSETQ. This CDR3 is built from 13 residues. CDR3 sequence reads: CASSSGTYYEQYF. CDR3 nucleotide sequence: TGCGCCAGCAGTTCCGGGACTTACTACGAGCAGTACTTC. Together with reference TRBV5-1 and TRBJ2-7, the CDR3 gives the full variable domain: KAGVTQTPRYLIKTRGQQVTLSCSPISGHRSVSWYQQTPGQGLQFLFEYFSETQRNKGNFPGRFSGRQFSNSRSEMNVSTLELGDSALYLCASSSGTYYEQYFGPGTRLTVT.

The CDR3 coding sequence is TGCAGTGCTAGCCCGGGACAGGGGGCGTATGGCTACACCTTC. It specifies CSASPGQGAYGYTF. The rearrangement joins TRBV20-1 to TRBJ1-2; 12 bases are a match to TRBD1. J was trimmed by 5 bases and V by 3 bases; bases with no gene match: 4. The CDR3 extends over 14 amino acids. Germline-derived CDR1 and CDR2 are DFQATT and SNEGSKA (reference sequence).